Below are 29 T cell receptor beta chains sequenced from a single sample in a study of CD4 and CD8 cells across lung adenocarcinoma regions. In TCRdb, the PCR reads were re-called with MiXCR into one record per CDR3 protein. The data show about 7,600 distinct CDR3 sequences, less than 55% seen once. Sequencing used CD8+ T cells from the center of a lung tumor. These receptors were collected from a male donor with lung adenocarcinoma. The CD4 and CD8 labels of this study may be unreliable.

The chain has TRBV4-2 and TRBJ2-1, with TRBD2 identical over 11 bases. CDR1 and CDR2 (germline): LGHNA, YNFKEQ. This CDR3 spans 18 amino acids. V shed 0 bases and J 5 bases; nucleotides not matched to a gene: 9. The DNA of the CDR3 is TGTGCCAGCAGCCAAGATGGGCCGGGGACTAGCGGACACAATGAGCAGTTCTTC. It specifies CASSQDGPGTSGHNEQFF.

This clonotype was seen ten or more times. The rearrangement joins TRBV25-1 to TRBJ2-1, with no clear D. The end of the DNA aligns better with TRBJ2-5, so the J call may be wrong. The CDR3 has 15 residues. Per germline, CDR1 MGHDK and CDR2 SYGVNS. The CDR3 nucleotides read TGTGCCAGCAGTGAAGGAATTCACTCTTCGGAGACCCAGTACTTC. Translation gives CASSEGIHSSETQYF.

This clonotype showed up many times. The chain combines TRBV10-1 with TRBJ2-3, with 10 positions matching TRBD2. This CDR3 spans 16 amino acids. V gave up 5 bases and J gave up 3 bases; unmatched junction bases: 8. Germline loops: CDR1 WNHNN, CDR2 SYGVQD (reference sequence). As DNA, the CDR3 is TGCGCCAGCAGTCCTTGGGTAGCGGGAGGTACAGATACGCAGTATTTT. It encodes CASSPWVAGGTDTQYF.

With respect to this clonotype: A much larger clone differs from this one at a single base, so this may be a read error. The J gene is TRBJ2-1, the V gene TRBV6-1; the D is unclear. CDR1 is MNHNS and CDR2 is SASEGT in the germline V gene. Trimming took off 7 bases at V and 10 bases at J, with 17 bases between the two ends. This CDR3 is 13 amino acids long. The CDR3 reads CASIPAVSYEQFF. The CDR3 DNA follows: TGTGCCAGCATCCCGGCAGTCTCCTACGAGCAGTTCTTC.

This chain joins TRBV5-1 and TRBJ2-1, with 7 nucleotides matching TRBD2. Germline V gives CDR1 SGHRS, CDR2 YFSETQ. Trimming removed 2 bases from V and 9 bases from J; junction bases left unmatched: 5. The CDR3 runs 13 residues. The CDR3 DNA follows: TGCGCCAGCAGCTTCTTCGGGGAGGGTGAGCAGTTCTTC. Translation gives CASSFFGEGEQFF.

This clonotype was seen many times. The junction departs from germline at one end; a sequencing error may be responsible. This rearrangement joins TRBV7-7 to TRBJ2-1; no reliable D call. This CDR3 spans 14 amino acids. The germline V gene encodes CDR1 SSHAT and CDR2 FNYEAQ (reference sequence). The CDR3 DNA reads TGTGCTAGCAGCTTAGGCCACAGCTCCAATGAGCAGTTCTTC. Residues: CASSLGHSSNEQFF.

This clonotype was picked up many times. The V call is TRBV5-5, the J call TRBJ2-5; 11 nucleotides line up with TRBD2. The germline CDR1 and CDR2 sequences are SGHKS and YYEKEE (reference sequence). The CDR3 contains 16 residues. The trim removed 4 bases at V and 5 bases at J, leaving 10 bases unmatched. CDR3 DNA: TGTGCCAGCAGCCTATTAGCGGGGGGGCGAACCGAGACCCAGTACTTC. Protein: CASSLLAGGRTETQYF.

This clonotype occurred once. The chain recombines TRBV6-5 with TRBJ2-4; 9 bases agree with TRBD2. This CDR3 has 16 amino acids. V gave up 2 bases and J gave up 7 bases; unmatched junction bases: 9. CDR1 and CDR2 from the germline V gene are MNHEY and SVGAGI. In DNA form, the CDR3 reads TGTGCCAGCAGTTACGGTGGAATAGCGGGAGTTAACATTCAGTACTTC. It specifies CASSYGGIAGVNIQYF.

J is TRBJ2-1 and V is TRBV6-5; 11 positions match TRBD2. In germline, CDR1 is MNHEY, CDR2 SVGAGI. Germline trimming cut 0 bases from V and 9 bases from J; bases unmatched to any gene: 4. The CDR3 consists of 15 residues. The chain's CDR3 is CASSYSTSGIFEQFF. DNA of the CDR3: TGTGCCAGCAGTTACTCGACTAGCGGGATTTTTGAGCAGTTCTTC.

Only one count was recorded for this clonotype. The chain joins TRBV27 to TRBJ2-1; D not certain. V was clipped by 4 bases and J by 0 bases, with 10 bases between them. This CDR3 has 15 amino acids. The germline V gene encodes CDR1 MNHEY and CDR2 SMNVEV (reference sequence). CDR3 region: CASSSDSSSYNEQFF. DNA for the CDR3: TGTGCCAGCAGTTCCGACTCTAGCTCCTACAATGAGCAGTTCTTC.

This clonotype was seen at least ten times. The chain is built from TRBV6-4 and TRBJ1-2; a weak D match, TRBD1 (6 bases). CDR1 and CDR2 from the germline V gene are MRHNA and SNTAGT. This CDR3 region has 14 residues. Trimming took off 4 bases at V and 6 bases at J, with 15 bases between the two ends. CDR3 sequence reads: CASSASQGLDGYTF. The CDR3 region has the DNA TGTGCCAGCAGTGCTTCCCAGGGGCTGGATGGCTACACCTTC.

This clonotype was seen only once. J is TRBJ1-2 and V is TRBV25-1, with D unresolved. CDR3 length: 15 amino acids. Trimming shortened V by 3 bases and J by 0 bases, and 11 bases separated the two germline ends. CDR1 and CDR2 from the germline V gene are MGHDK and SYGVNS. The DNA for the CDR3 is TGTGCCAGCAGTGACTACGGAGCATCTAACTATGGCTACACCTTC. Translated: CASSDYGASNYGYTF.

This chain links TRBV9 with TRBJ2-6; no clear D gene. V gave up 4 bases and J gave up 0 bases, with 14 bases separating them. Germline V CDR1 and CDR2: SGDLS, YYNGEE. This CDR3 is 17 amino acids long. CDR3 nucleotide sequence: TGTGCCAGCAGCTCCCGTGGGGTAGCCTCTGGGGCCAACGTCCTGACTTTC. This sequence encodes CASSSRGVASGANVLTF.

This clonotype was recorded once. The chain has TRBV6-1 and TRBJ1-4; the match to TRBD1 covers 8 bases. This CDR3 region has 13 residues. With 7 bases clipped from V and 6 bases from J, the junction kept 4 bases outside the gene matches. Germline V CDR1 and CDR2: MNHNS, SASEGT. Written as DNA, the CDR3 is TGTGCCAGCACCGGACAGGGCTATGAAAAACTGTTTTTT. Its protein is CASTGQGYEKLFF.

CDR3 DNA sequence: TGTGCCTGGAGTCCCCCCGGACTAGCGGGCGATTACGAGCAGTACTTC. This translates into CAWSPPGLAGDYEQYF. The chain carries TRBV30 and TRBJ2-5; TRBD2 aligns across 11 bases. The end of the DNA aligns better with TRBJ2-7, so the J call may be wrong. The CDR3 consists of 16 residues. Germline CDR1 reads GTSNPN; CDR2 reads SVGIG (reference sequence).

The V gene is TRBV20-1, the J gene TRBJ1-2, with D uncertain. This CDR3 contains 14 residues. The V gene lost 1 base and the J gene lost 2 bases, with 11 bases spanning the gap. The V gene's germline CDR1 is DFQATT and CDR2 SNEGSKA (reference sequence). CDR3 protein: CSARGVGKNYGYTF. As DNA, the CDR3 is TGCAGTGCTAGAGGAGTCGGCAAGAACTATGGCTACACCTTC.

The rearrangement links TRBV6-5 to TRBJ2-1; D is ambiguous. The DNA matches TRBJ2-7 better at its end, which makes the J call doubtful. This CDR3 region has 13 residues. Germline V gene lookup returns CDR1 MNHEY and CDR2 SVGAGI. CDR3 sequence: CASSYSTISRQYF. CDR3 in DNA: TGTGCCAGCAGTTACTCGACCATTTCTCGGCAGTACTTC.

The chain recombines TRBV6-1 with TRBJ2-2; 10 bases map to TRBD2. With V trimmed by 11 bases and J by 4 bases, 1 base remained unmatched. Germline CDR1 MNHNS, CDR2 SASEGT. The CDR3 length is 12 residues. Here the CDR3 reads CAASGGTGELFF. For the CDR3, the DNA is TGTGCCGCTAGCGGGGGCACCGGGGAGCTGTTTTTT.

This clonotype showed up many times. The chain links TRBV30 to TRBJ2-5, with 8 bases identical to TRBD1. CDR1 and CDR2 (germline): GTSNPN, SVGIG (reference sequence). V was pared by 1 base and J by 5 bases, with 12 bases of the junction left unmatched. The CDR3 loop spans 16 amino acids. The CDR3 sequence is CAWSGSGARQGETQYF. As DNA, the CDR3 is TGTGCCTGGAGTGGCTCGGGGGCGAGACAGGGGGAGACCCAGTACTTC. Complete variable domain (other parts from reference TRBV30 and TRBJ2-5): SQTIHQWPATLVQPVGSPLSLECTVEGTSNPNLYWYRQAAGRGLQLLFYSVGIGQISSEVPQNLSASRPQDRQFILSSKKLLLSDSGFYLCAWSGSGARQGETQYFGPGTRLLVL.

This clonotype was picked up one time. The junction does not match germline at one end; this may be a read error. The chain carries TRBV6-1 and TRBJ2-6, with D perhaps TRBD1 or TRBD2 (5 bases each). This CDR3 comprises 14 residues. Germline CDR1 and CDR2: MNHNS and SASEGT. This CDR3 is CASRDSPGSYVQYF. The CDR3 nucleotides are TGTGCCAGCAGAGACAGCCCGGGGTCCTACGTCCAGTATTTC.

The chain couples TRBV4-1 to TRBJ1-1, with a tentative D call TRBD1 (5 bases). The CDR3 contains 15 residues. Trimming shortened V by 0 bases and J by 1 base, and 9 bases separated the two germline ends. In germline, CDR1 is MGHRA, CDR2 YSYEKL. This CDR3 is CASSQDKGPNTEAFF. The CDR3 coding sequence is TGCGCCAGCAGCCAAGATAAGGGACCGAACACTGAAGCTTTCTTT.

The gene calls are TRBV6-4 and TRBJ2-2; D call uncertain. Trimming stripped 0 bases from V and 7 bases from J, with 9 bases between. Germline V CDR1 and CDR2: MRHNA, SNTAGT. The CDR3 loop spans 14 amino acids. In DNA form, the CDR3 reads TGTGCCAGCAGTGACTCGGCAGTTGGCGGGGAGCTGTTTTTT. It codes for CASSDSAVGGELFF.

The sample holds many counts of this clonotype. CDR3: CACRHSRFSGETQYF. The CDR3 bases are TGTGCCTGCCGACATTCTAGGTTTTCGGGGGAGACCCAGTACTTC. The chain combines TRBV6-1 with TRBJ2-5; D might be TRBD2 (5 bases). CDR1 MNHNS and CDR2 SASEGT come from the germline V gene. This CDR3 is built from 15 residues. V was clipped by 11 bases and J by 5 bases, with 24 bases between them.

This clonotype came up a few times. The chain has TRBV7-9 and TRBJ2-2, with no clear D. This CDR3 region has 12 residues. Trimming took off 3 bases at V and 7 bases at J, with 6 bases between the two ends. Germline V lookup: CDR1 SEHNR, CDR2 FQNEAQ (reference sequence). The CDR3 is CASSFFVGELFF. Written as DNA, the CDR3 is TGTGCCAGCAGCTTTTTCGTCGGGGAGCTGTTTTTT. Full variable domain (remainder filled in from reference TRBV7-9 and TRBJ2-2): DTGVSQNPRHKITKRGQNVTFRCDPISEHNRLYWYRQTLGQGPEFLTYFQNEAQLEKSRLLSDRFSAERPKGSFSTLEIQRTEQGDSAMYLCASSFFVGELFFGEGSRLTVL.

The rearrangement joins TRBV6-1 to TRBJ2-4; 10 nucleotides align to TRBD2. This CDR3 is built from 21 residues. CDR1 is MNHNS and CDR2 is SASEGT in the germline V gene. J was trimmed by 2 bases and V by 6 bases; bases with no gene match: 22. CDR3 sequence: CASRRFLRTSGEGGTKNIQYF. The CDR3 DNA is TGTGCCAGCAGGAGGTTCTTGCGGACTAGCGGAGAGGGTGGAACCAAAAACATTCAGTACTTC.

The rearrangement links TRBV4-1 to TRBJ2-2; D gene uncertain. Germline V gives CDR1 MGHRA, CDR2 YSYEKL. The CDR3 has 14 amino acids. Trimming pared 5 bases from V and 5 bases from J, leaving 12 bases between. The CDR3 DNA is TGCGCCAGCAGCGGCCTCGACAAGACCGGGGAGCTGTTTTTT. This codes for CASSGLDKTGELFF.

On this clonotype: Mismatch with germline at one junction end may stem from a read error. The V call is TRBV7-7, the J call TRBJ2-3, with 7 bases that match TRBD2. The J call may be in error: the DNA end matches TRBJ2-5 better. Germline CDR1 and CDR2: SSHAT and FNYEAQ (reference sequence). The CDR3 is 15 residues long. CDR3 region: CASSFPWEGRETQYF. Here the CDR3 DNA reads TGTGCTAGCAGCTTCCCGTGGGAGGGGAGAGAGACCCAGTACTTC.

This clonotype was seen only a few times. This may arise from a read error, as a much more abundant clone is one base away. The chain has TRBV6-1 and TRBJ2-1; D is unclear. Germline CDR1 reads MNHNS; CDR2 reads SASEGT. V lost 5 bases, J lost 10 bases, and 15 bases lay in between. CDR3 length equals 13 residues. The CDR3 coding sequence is TGTGCCAGCAGTCGCGATATGGGCTACGAGCAGTTCTTC. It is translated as CASSRDMGYEQFF.

DNA for the CDR3: TGTGCCACCAGCAGGGGGGGGACAGCCTCCTACGAGCAGTACTTC. Translated, it gives CATSRGGTASYEQYF. The chain combines TRBV15 with TRBJ2-7; D possibly matches TRBD1 or TRBD2 (7 bases each). The CDR3 is 15 residues long. The V end lost 3 bases, the J end lost 0 bases, and 12 bases lay between the germline ends. The germline V gene has CDR1 LNHNV and CDR2 YYDKDF (reference sequence). Filled out from reference TRBV15 and TRBJ2-7, the complete variable domain reads DAMVIQNPRYQVTQFGKPVTLSCSQTLNHNVMYWYQQKSSQAPKLLFHYYDKDFNNEADTPDNFQSRRPNTSFCFLDIRSPGLGDTAMYLCATSRGGTASYEQYFGPGTRLTVT.